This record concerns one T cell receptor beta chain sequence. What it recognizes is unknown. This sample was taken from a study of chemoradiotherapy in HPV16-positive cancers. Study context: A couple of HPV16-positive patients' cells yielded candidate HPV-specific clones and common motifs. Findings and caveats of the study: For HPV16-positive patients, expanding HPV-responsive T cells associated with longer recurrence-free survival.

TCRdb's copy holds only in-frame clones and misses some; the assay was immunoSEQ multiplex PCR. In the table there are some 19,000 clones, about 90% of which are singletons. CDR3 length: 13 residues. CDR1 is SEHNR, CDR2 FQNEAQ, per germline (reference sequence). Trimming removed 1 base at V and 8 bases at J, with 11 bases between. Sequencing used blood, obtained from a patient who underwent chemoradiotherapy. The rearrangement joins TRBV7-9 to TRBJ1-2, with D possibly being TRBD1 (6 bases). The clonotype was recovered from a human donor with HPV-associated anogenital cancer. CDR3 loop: CASSLGWTDGYTF. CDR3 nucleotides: TGTGCCAGCAGCTTAGGATGGACAGACGGCTACACCTTC.